This T cell receptor beta chain is from a study of cytomegalovirus exposure and HLA in healthy donors. Study as a whole: Early release data held around 80 million unique TCRs from HLA-typed donors. Study results and limitations: In a later analysis, TCR beta V- and J-gene trimming showed a link to a missense DCLRE1C variant.

The primer mix had 60 Vbeta and 13 Jbeta primers. The repertoire was sequenced with immunoSEQ multiplex PCR; TCRdb's copy has only in-frame clones and lacks some. The profile shows about 120,000 clones, approximately 77% of them singletons. On this clone: Its antigen is not known.

This receptor was obtained from a man aged 18 to 30 in good health and CMV-seronegative. Sequencing was done on a sample of PBMCs.

For the CDR3, the DNA is TGTGCCAGCAGAGTCCGGGACAGTAACCTGAATGAGCAGTTCTTC. Protein sequence: CASRVRDSNLNEQFF. This chain links TRBV6-5 with TRBJ2-1; 7 nucleotides match TRBD1. With V trimmed by 6 bases and J by 7 bases, 12 bases remained unmatched. The CDR3 sequence is 15 residues long. Germline assignment: CDR1 MNHEY and CDR2 SVGAGI.